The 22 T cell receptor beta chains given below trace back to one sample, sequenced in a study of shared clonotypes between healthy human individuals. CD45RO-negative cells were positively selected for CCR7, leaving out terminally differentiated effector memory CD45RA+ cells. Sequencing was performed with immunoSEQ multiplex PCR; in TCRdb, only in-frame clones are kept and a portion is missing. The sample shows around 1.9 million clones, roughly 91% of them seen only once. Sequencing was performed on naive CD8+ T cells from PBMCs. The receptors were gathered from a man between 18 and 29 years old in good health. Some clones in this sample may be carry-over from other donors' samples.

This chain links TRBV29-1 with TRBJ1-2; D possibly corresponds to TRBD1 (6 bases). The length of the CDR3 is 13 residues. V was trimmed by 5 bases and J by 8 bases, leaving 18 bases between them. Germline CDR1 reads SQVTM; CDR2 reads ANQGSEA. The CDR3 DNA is TGCAGCGTTCTATTGGGGGCCCACGAGGGCTACACCTTC. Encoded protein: CSVLLGAHEGYTF.

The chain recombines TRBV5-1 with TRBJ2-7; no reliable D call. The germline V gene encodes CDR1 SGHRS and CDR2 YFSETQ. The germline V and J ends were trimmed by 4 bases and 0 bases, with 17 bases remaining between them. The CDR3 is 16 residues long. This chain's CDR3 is CASSPALTVSSYEQYF. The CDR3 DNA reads TGCGCCAGCAGCCCTGCCCTGACTGTCAGCTCCTACGAGCAGTACTTC.

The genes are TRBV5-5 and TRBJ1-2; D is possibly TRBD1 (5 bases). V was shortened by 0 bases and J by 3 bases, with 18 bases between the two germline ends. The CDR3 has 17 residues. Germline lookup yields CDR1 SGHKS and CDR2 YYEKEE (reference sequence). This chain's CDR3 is CASSLAYRDSDYYGYTF. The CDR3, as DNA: TGTGCCAGCAGCTTGGCCTATCGAGACAGTGACTACTATGGCTACACCTTC. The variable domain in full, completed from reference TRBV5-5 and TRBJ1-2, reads DAGVTQSPTHLIKTRGQQVTLRCSPISGHKSVSWYQQVLGQGPQFIFQYYEKEERGRGNFPDRFSARQFPNYSSELNVNALLLGDSALYLCASSLAYRDSDYYGYTFGSGTRLTVV.

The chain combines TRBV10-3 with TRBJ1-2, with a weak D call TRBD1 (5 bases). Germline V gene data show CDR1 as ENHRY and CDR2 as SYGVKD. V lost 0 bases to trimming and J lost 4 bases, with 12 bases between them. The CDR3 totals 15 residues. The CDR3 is CAISESIGAGYGYTF. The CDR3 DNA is TGTGCCATCAGTGAGTCGATCGGGGCGGGCTATGGCTACACCTTC.

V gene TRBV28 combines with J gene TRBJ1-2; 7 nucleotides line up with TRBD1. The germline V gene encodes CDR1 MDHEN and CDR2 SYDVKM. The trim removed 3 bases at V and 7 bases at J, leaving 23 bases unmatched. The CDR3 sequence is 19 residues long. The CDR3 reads CASSFPLWTGSPGESGYTF. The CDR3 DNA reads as TGTGCCAGCAGTTTCCCCCTTTGGACAGGCTCCCCCGGGGAATCTGGCTACACCTTC.

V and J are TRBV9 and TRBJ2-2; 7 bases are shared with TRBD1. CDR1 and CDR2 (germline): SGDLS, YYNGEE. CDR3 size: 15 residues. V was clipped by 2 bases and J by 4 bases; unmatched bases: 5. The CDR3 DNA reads TGTGCCAGCAGCGTGGGGACAGAGTTCACCGGGGAGCTGTTTTTT. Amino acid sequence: CASSVGTEFTGELFF. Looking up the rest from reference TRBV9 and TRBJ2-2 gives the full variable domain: DSGVTQTPKHLITATGQRVTLRCSPRSGDLSVYWYQQSLDQGLQFLIQYYNGEERAKGNILERFSAQQFPDLHSELNLSSLELGDSALYFCASSVGTEFTGELFFGEGSRLTVL.

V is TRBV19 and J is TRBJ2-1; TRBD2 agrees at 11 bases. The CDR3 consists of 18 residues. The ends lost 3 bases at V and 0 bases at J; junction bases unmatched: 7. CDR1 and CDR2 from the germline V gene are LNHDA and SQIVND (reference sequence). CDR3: CASSIALAGGLSYNEQFF. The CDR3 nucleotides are TGTGCCAGTAGTATCGCCCTAGCGGGAGGCCTCTCCTACAATGAGCAGTTCTTC.

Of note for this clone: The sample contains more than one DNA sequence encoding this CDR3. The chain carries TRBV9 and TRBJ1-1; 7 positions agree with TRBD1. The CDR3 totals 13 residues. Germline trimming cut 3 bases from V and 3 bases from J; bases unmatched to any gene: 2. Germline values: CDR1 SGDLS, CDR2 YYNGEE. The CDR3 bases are TGTGCCAGCAGCGCAACAGGGGACACTGAAGCTTTCTTT. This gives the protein CASSATGDTEAFF.

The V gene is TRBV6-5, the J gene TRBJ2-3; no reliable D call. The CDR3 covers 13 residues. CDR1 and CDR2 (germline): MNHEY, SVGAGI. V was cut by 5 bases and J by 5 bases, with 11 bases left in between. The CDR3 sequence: CASSTQLGDTQYF. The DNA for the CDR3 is TGTGCCAGCAGTACACAACTGGGAGATACGCAGTATTTT.

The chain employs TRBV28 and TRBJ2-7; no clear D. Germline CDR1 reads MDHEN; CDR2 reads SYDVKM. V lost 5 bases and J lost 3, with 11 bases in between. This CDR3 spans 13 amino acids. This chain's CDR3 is CASSTRIDYEQYF. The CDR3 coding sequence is TGTGCCAGCAGTACGAGGATAGACTACGAGCAGTACTTC. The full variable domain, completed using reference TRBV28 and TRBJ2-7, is DVKVTQSSRYLVKRTGEKVFLECVQDMDHENMFWYRQDPGLGLRLIYFSYDVKMKEKGDIPEGYSVSREKKERFSLILESASTNQTSMYLCASSTRIDYEQYFGPGTRLTVT.

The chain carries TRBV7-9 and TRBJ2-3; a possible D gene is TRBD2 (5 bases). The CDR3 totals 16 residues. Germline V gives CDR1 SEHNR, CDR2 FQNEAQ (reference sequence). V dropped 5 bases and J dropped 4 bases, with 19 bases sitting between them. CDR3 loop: CASSPRRGEGPDTQYF. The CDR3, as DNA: TGTGCCAGCAGCCCCCGTCGGGGAGAGGGCCCAGATACGCAGTATTTT.

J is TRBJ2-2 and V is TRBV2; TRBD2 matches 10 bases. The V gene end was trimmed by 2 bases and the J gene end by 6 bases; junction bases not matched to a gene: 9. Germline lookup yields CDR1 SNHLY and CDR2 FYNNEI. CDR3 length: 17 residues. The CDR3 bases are TGTGCCAGCAGTGAAAGGGTTGGGCTAGCGGGAGCCGGGGAGCTGTTTTTT. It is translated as CASSERVGLAGAGELFF.

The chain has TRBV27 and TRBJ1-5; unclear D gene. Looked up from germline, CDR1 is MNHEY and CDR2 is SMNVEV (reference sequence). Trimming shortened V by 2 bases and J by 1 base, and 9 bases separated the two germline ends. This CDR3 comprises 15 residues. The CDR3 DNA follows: TGTGCCAGCAGTTTAAGAAAAGGAAGCAATCAGCCCCAGCATTTT. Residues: CASSLRKGSNQPQHF.

The CDR3 region is CASSFGGETQYF. Here the CDR3 DNA reads TGTGCCAGCAGCTTCGGGGGGGAGACCCAGTACTTC. This chain joins TRBV5-4 and TRBJ2-5; 7 nucleotides match TRBD2. The CDR3 has 12 amino acids. Trimming took 2 bases from V and 5 from J; bases not matched to a gene: 0. CDR1 and CDR2 (germline): SGHNT, YYREEE (reference sequence). The variable domain in full, with the rest retrieved from reference TRBV5-4 and TRBJ2-5, is ETGVTQSPTHLIKTRGQQVTLRCSSQSGHNTVSWYQQALGQGPQFIFQYYREEENGRGNFPPRFSGLQFPNYSSELNVNALELDDSALYLCASSFGGETQYFGPGTRLLVL.

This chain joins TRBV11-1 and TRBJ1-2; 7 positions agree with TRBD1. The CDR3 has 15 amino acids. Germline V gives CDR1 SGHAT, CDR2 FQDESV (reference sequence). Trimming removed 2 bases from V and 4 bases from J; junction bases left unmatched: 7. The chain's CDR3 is CASSLTSTGSYGYTF. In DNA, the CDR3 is TGTGCCAGCAGCTTAACTTCGACAGGGTCCTATGGCTACACCTTC.

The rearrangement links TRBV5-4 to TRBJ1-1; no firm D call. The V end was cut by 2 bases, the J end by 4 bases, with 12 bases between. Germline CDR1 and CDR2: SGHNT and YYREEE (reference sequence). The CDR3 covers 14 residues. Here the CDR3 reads CASSFRETTTEAFF. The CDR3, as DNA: TGTGCCAGCAGCTTTCGGGAAACCACCACTGAAGCTTTCTTT.

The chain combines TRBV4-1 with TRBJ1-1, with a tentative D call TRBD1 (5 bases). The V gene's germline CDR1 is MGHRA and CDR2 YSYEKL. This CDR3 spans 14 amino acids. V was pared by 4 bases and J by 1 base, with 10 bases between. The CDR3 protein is CASSLGPTNTEAFF. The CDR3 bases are TGCGCCAGCAGCCTGGGACCGACGAACACTGAAGCTTTCTTT.

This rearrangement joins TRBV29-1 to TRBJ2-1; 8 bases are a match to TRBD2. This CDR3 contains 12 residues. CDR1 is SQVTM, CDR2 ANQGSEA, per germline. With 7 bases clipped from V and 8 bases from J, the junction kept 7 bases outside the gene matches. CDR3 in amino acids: CSARTSFYEQFF. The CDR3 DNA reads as TGCAGCGCCAGGACTAGCTTCTATGAGCAGTTCTTC.

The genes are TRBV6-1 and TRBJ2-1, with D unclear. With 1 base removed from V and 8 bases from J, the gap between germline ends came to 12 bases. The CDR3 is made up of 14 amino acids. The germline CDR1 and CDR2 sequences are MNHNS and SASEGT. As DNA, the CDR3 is TGTGCCAGCAGTGAAGACCCCCTTATCGATGAGCAGTTCTTC. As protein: CASSEDPLIDEQFF.

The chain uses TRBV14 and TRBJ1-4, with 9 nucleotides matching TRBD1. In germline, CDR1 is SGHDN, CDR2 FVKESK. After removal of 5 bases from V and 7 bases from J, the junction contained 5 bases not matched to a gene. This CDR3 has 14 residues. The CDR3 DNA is TGTGCCAGCAGCACAGGGGGCTGGGGTGAAAAACTGTTTTTT. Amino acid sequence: CASSTGGWGEKLFF.

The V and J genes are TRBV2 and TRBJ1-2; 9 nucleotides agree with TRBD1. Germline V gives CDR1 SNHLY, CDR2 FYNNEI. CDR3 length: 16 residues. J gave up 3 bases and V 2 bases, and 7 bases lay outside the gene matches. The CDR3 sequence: CASSERRDRAYYGYTF. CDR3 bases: TGTGCCAGCAGTGAACGCAGGGACAGGGCATACTATGGCTACACCTTC.

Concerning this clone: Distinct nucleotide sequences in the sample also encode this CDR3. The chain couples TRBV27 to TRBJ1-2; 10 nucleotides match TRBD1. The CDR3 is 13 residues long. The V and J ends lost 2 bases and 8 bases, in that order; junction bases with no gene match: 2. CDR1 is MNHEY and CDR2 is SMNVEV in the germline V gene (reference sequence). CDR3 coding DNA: TGTGCCAGCAGTTTAGGGACAGGGGTCGGCTACACCTTC. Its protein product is CASSLGTGVGYTF.